This entry lists 9 T cell receptor beta chains sequenced from one sample in a study of T cells in Graves' hyperthyroidism and ophthalmopathy. Template material for amplifying TCR beta CDR3 regions consisted of RNA transcripts. In the first-round RT-PCR of the TCR CDR3, the HTBI primer set was used. TCRdb recomputed calls from the multiplex PCR reads with MiXCR, one row per CDR3 protein. Of 500,000 to 600,000 distinct CDR3 sequences listed, just over 45% were seen once; the top ten hold under 20%. The sequenced sample consisted of peripheral blood or thyroid tissue (not recorded which). The receptors were sampled from an adult woman with Graves' disease, either hyperthyroidism or ophthalmopathy (not recorded which).

The rearrangement joins TRBV4-1 to TRBJ2-5; TRBD2 aligns across 8 bases. The CDR3 is 17 amino acids. Germline assignment: CDR1 MGHRA and CDR2 YSYEKL. V shed 1 base and J 5 bases; nucleotides not matched to a gene: 12. Here the CDR3 DNA reads TGCGCCAGCAGCCAAGGACGGGGGGGAGGGTCCTTTGAGACCCAGTACTTC. Amino acids: CASSQGRGGGSFETQYF.

This clonotype appeared a few times. The CDR3 DNA sequence: TGCAGCGTGGCAGGGGGCGCTGACTATGGCTACACCTTC. Its protein is CSVAGGADYGYTF. The chain employs TRBV29-1 and TRBJ1-2, with TRBD1 identical over 8 bases. The CDR3 is 13 amino acids. The V and J ends lost 6 bases and 3 bases, in that order; junction bases with no gene match: 6. Germline lookup yields CDR1 SQVTM and CDR2 ANQGSEA.

The sample holds many counts of this clonotype. This chain links TRBV10-3 with TRBJ2-5, with D hard to call. This CDR3 contains 12 residues. Germline assignment: CDR1 ENHRY and CDR2 SYGVKD. V was pared by 10 bases and J by 3 bases, with 12 bases between. CDR3 nucleotides: TGTGCCACCTTGGGAAGAGAAGAGACCCAGTACTTC. Encoded protein: CATLGREETQYF.

The chain couples TRBV7-8 to TRBJ1-3; possibly TRBD1 for D (5 bases). The germline V gene has CDR1 SGHVS and CDR2 FQNEAQ. V shed 3 bases and J shed 7 bases, with 7 bases lying between them. The length of the CDR3 is 12 residues. The CDR3 DNA reads TGTGCCAGCAGCTTGGCAGGGAACACCATATATTTT. It codes for CASSLAGNTIYF. Full variable domain (rest looked up from reference TRBV7-8 and TRBJ1-3): GAGVSQSPRYKVAKRGQDVALRCDPISGHVSLFWYQQALGQGPEFLTYFQNEAQLDKSGLPSDRFFAERPEGSVSTLKIQRTQQEDSAVYLCASSLAGNTIYFGEGSWLTVV.

This clonotype was detected ten times or more. The V call is TRBV4-2, the J call TRBJ2-5, with a possible D match to TRBD2 (5 bases). This CDR3 has 14 amino acids. From germline, CDR1 is LGHNA and CDR2 YNFKEQ. The ends were cut back, 1 base at V and 5 bases at J, with 11 bases in the middle. CDR3 nucleotides: TGTGCCAGCAGCCAAGTCGGGCGGGCGGAGACCCAGTACTTC. Translating gives CASSQVGRAETQYF.

This clonotype was seen ten or more times. This sequence joins TRBV19 and TRBJ2-6, with unresolved D. Germline V gene data show CDR1 as LNHDA and CDR2 as SQIVND (reference sequence). Trimming stripped 5 bases from V and 0 bases from J, with 5 bases between. The CDR3 totals 14 residues. CDR3 region: CASSDGSGANVLTF. CDR3 DNA sequence: TGTGCCAGTAGTGATGGCTCTGGGGCCAACGTCCTGACTTTC.

The chain links TRBV7-6 to TRBJ1-1; 7 bases agree with TRBD1. The V segment lost 6 bases and the J segment 5 bases; nucleotides outside the gene matches: 6. CDR1 SGHVS and CDR2 FNYEAQ come from the germline V gene. CDR3 length: 13 residues. The chain's CDR3 is CASRTDRQTEAFF. CDR3 nucleotides: TGTGCCAGCAGAACGGACAGGCAGACTGAAGCTTTCTTT. The full variable domain, rest sourced from reference TRBV7-6 and TRBJ1-1, is GAGVSQSPRYKVTKRGQDVALRCDPISGHVSLYWYRQALGQGPEFLTYFNYEAQQDKSGLPNDRFSAERPEGSISTLTIQRTEQRDSAMYRCASRTDRQTEAFFGQGTRLTVV.

Worth noting for this clonotype: One end of the junction is discordant with germline, which a read error may explain. The V call is TRBV19, the J call TRBJ2-2; 8 bases agree with TRBD1. Germline V gene lookup returns CDR1 LNHDA and CDR2 SQIVND (reference sequence). This CDR3 is built from 16 residues. In nucleotides, the CDR3 is TGTGACAGTGCCCGGACAGGGACATGGTACACCGGGGAGCTGTTTTTT. It codes for CDSARTGTWYTGELFF.

With respect to this clonotype: A junction boundary mismatches the germline segment, possibly from a read error. The chain uses TRBV2 and TRBJ1-2; 7 bases match TRBD1. The germline gives CDR1 SNHLY, CDR2 FYNNEI. This CDR3 is 13 amino acids long. The CDR3 sequence: CASSGTSYGQASF. The CDR3 DNA reads as TGTGCCAGCAGTGGAACCAGTTACGGACAGGCCTCCTTC.